This T cell receptor (beta chain) was captured in a study of identical twins. This clonotype came up many times. A universal primer binding site was introduced by template switching. The final cDNA contained unique molecular identifiers. In TCRdb, the 5' RACE reads were re-called with MiXCR into one record per CDR3 protein. The repertoire holds some 250,000 distinct CDR3 sequences, with 9.5% to 15% as singletons. CDR3 length: 14 amino acids. V was shortened by 5 bases and J by 2 bases, with 10 bases between the two germline ends. Germline V gene sequence: CDR1 SEHNR, CDR2 FQNEAQ (reference sequence). This sample also appeared in a second study, on yellow fever vaccine responses in identical twins.

This receptor was obtained from a woman younger than 35 in good health. Source material: memory (CD45RO+) T cells sorted from blood. The chain couples TRBV7-9 to TRBJ1-5, with D hard to call. Here the CDR3 DNA reads TGTGCCAGCAGCCGGGGTTGGGGCAATCAGCCCCAGCATTTT. Translated: CASSRGWGNQPQHF.